The T cell receptor beta chain described here comes from a study of T cells in Graves' hyperthyroidism and ophthalmopathy. Study-level results: Clonotypes that were expanded in thyroid above 0.001 mostly appeared in blood too. With a median lead of approximately 6.4 months before onset, the model predicted ophthalmopathy.

Authors of the study amplified TCR beta CDR3 regions from RNA transcripts. A first-round RT-PCR of the TCR CDR3 used the HTBI primer set. From the multiplex PCR reads, TCRdb called clonotypes with MiXCR, one entry per CDR3 protein. The table includes fewer than 350,000 distinct CDR3 sequences, around 18% detected once. Among ophthalmopathy patients, the Clinical Activity Score reached at least 3, the NOSPECS grade reached at least 4, and duration remained under 3 months. Fresh peripheral blood, 7.5 to 10 ml of it, supplied the PBMCs. This clonotype was seen repeatedly, ten times or more. Its antigen is unidentified. The CDR3 has 17 residues. Per the germline V gene, CDR1 is SGHVS and CDR2 is FQNEAQ. V shed 0 bases and J shed 0 bases, with 11 bases lying between them.

The receptor comes from a woman aged 40-49 years with Graves' ophthalmopathy. The sample taken for sequencing was blood. The chain uses TRBV7-8 and TRBJ2-2; D not resolved. CDR3 in DNA: TGTGCCAGCAGCTTAGCGATTCGGGCCGCGAACACCGGGGAGCTGTTTTTT. Protein sequence: CASSLAIRAANTGELFF.